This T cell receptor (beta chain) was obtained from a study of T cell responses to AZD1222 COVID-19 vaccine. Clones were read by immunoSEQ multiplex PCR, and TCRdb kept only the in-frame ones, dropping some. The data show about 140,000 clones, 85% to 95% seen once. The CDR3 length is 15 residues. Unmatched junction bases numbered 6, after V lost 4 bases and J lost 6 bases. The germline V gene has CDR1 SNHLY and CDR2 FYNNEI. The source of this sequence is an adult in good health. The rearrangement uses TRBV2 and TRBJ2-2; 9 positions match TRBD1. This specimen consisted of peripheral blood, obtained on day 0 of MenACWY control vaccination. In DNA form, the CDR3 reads TGTGCCAGCAGTGTACAGGGGGCGCACGCCGGGGAGCTGTTTTTT. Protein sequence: CASSVQGAHAGELFF.